This entry lists 20 T cell receptor beta chains sequenced from one sample in a study of a mutant IDH1 vaccine in newly diagnosed glioma. The antigens these receptors bind are not known. Time point of the sample: week 5, during vaccination. The study gave 300 ug of mutant IDH1 20-mer peptide per vaccine dose, with topical imiquimod. The assay was immunoSEQ multiplex PCR, and TCRdb's table has in-frame clones only and misses some. The table includes 30,000 to 35,000 clones, 50% to 60% detected once. Source: PBMCs, taken from a glioma patient whose treatment included an IDH1 peptide vaccine. The receptors derive from a woman between 18 and 29 years old with glioma.

The table lists this clone with a count of one. This sequence joins TRBV6-6 and TRBJ1-2; 11 bases agree with TRBD1. This CDR3 comprises 16 residues. Germline V gene sequence: CDR1 MNHNY, CDR2 SVGAGI (reference sequence). The V gene end was trimmed by 5 bases and the J gene end by 4 bases; junction bases not matched to a gene: 9. The CDR3 sequence is CASSKGQGVYGYGYTF. The CDR3 DNA reads TGTGCCAGCAGTAAGGGACAGGGGGTGTATGGCTATGGCTACACCTTC.

This rearrangement joins TRBV20-1 to TRBJ1-2; D gene unclear. The CDR3 length is 10 residues. CDR1 and CDR2 from the germline V gene are DFQATT and SNEGSKA (reference sequence). The V gene lost 6 bases and the J gene lost 6 bases, with 8 bases spanning the gap. CDR3 residues: CSALENGYTF. The CDR3 DNA follows: TGCAGTGCCTTAGAAAATGGCTACACCTTC.

The V call is TRBV4-3, the J call TRBJ2-3; TRBD2 matches at 8 bases. The J segment lost 0 bases and the V segment lost 0 bases, leaving 5 bases of the junction unmatched. From germline, CDR1 is LGHNA and CDR2 YSLEER. The CDR3 is 17 residues long. CDR3 nucleotides: TGCGCCAGCAGCCAAGATCAACTAGCGGTCAGCACAGATACGCAGTATTTT. This gives the protein CASSQDQLAVSTDTQYF.

The gene calls are TRBV9 and TRBJ1-1; TRBD1 is a possible D gene (6 bases). The germline V and J ends were trimmed by 1 base and 3 bases, with 13 bases remaining between them. Per germline, CDR1 SGDLS and CDR2 YYNGEE. The CDR3 consists of 15 residues. The CDR3 nucleotides are TGTGCCAGCAGCGTAAGGGACACCGCATACACTGAAGCTTTCTTT. Protein: CASSVRDTAYTEAFF.

V and J are TRBV10-3 and TRBJ1-2; TRBD1 matches 8 bases. Trimming cost V 8 bases and J 8 bases; bases outside gene matches: 10. The CDR3 has 13 amino acids. Germline CDR1 reads ENHRY; CDR2 reads SYGVKD. CDR3 amino acids: CAICPGQGEGYTF. The DNA for the CDR3 is TGTGCCATCTGCCCTGGACAGGGAGAAGGCTACACCTTC.

The CDR3 spells CASSKGHYYEQYF. CDR3 nucleotide sequence: TGTGCCAGTAGCAAGGGACACTACTACGAGCAGTACTTC. The rearrangement joins TRBV19 to TRBJ2-7; D is possibly TRBD1 (6 bases). Trimming left V 6 bases short and J 3 bases short, with 12 bases between. Germline lookup yields CDR1 LNHDA and CDR2 SQIVND (reference sequence). The CDR3 sequence is 13 residues long.

This clone was seen only a few times. DNA for the CDR3: TGTGCCAGCAGCCCGAGGGTGGGACTAGTCCACGAGCAGTACTTC. It is translated as CASSPRVGLVHEQYF. V is TRBV6-1 and J is TRBJ2-7; 8 bases match TRBD2. V lost 6 bases and J lost 5; bases outside the gene matches: 12. Germline CDR1 MNHNS, CDR2 SASEGT. This CDR3 spans 15 amino acids.

The chain couples TRBV6-1 to TRBJ2-7; 9 nucleotides match TRBD2. The CDR3 loop spans 15 amino acids. CDR1 and CDR2 (germline): MNHNS, SASEGT. Losses at the gene ends were 5 bases for V and 6 bases for J; bases not matched to a gene: 11. CDR3 protein: CASSSSGGLMSEQYF. CDR3 coding DNA: TGTGCCAGCAGTTCGAGCGGGGGGTTAATGTCCGAGCAGTACTTC.

The chain is built from TRBV9 and TRBJ2-2, with 11 bases that match TRBD2. CDR3 length: 16 residues. The trim removed 0 bases at V and 5 bases at J, leaving 3 bases unmatched. The germline CDR1 and CDR2 sequences are SGDLS and YYNGEE. The CDR3 DNA reads TGTGCCAGCAGCGTAGGACTAGCGGGGTCGACCGGGGAGCTGTTTTTT. It specifies CASSVGLAGSTGELFF.

The chain carries TRBV19 and TRBJ1-5; weak D call: TRBD1 (5 bases). Germline CDR1 and CDR2: LNHDA and SQIVND (reference sequence). With 5 bases removed from V and 9 bases from J, the gap between germline ends came to 14 bases. The CDR3 is made up of 13 amino acids. CDR3 coding DNA: TGTGCCAGTAGTCCCTCCCCCAGGGCGCCCCAGCATTTT. It translates to CASSPSPRAPQHF.

This clone was seen a few times. V gene TRBV2 combines with J gene TRBJ1-1; 9 bases are shared with TRBD1. The V segment lost 5 bases and the J segment 5 bases; nucleotides outside the gene matches: 9. The germline V gene encodes CDR1 SNHLY and CDR2 FYNNEI. This CDR3 has 15 residues. CDR3 protein: CASSILGQGGTEAFF. CDR3 sequence (DNA): TGTGCCAGCAGTATCTTGGGACAGGGAGGGACTGAAGCTTTCTTT.

The chain joins TRBV6-5 to TRBJ1-4; possible D gene TRBD1, 6 bases. This CDR3 is 14 amino acids long. Per germline, CDR1 MNHEY and CDR2 SVGAGI. V was cut by 2 bases and J by 5 bases, with 9 bases left in between. In nucleotides, the CDR3 is TGTGCCAGCAGTTACGGGACACCCAATGAAAAACTGTTTTTT. The encoded protein is CASSYGTPNEKLFF.

The CDR3 loop is CAISDRTSGSTDTQYF. CDR3 nucleotides: TGTGCCATCAGTGACCGGACTAGCGGTAGCACAGATACGCAGTATTTT. The V call is TRBV10-3, the J call TRBJ2-3, with TRBD2 identical over 10 bases. The CDR3 consists of 16 residues. Per germline, CDR1 ENHRY and CDR2 SYGVKD. V was pared by 3 bases and J by 0 bases, with 3 bases of the junction left unmatched.

This chain joins TRBV5-6 and TRBJ1-1; tentative D call: TRBD1 (6 bases). Germline CDR1 reads SGHDT; CDR2 reads YYEEEE. CDR3 size: 15 residues. Deletions cut 3 bases from V and 1 base from J, with 13 bases between. CDR3 amino acids: CASSWAPRGNTEAFF. For the CDR3, the DNA is TGTGCCAGCAGCTGGGCCCCCAGGGGGAACACTGAAGCTTTCTTT.

The chain recombines TRBV19 with TRBJ2-1; 14 positions match TRBD2. Per the germline V gene, CDR1 is LNHDA and CDR2 is SQIVND (reference sequence). The CDR3 length is 16 residues. V lost 6 bases to trimming and J lost 4 bases; unmatched junction nucleotides: 5. The CDR3 loop reads CASRPRLAGGYNEQFF. CDR3 sequence (DNA): TGTGCCAGTAGGCCTCGACTAGCGGGAGGGTACAATGAGCAGTTCTTC.

This clone appeared once. The chain is built from TRBV7-9 and TRBJ2-3, with D possibly TRBD2 on 6 matching bases. The length of the CDR3 is 18 residues. V was shortened by 2 bases and J by 0 bases, with 18 bases between the two germline ends. Germline assignment: CDR1 SEHNR and CDR2 FQNEAQ (reference sequence). As DNA, the CDR3 is TGTGCCAGCAGCTTATACCCGGGACTTACTCCTAGCACAGATACGCAGTATTTT. Residues: CASSLYPGLTPSTDTQYF.

The V gene is TRBV6-6, the J gene TRBJ1-1; TRBD1 matches 10 bases. V trimming: 5 bases; J trimming: 8 bases; junction bases outside the gene matches: 5. The CDR3 length is 13 residues. The germline gives CDR1 MNHNY, CDR2 SVGAGI (reference sequence). The CDR3: CASSQGTGDEAFF. CDR3 nucleotide sequence: TGTGCCAGCAGTCAAGGGACAGGGGACGAAGCTTTCTTT.

This clone was counted a few times. The chain carries TRBV10-3 and TRBJ1-5, with D possibly being TRBD1 (6 bases). V lost 4 bases to trimming and J lost 4 bases, with 8 bases between them. The CDR3 spans 13 residues. In germline, CDR1 is ENHRY, CDR2 SYGVKD. CDR3 protein: CAISGGGNQPQHF. CDR3 DNA: TGTGCCATCAGTGGAGGGGGGAATCAGCCCCAGCATTTT.

This clone appeared a few times. This chain joins TRBV18 and TRBJ1-1; D is unclear. The length of the CDR3 is 12 residues. The V gene lost 6 bases and the J gene lost 6 bases, with 11 bases spanning the gap. The germline V gene has CDR1 KGHSH and CDR2 LQKENI. Here the CDR3 reads CASSTGVAEAFF. The CDR3 nucleotides are TGTGCCAGCTCGACGGGTGTAGCTGAAGCTTTCTTT.

This sequence joins TRBV28 and TRBJ2-1, with 9 bases lining up with TRBD1. Unmatched junction bases numbered 5, after V lost 5 bases and J lost 0 bases. The CDR3 contains 16 residues. CDR1 is MDHEN, CDR2 SYDVKM, per germline. In DNA form, the CDR3 reads TGTGCCAGCAGTCCGCCGGGACAGGGCTCCTACAATGAGCAGTTCTTC. It codes for CASSPPGQGSYNEQFF.